The 9 T cell receptor beta chains in this list originate from one sample, sequenced in a study of shared clonotypes between healthy human individuals. Some clones are missing from TCRdb's copy, which holds only in-frame ones; the method was immunoSEQ multiplex PCR. Of around 1.5 million clones in the sample, nearly 99% were seen once. Sequencing was performed on naive CD4+ T cells sorted from blood. Subset defined: CD45RA+ positively selected. These TCRs come from a man younger than 45 in good health.

V gene TRBV25-1 combines with J gene TRBJ1-1, with 8 bases lining up with TRBD1. V dropped 4 bases and J dropped 0; count of bases not matched to a gene: 4. Germline V gives CDR1 MGHDK, CDR2 SYGVNS. The CDR3 runs to 15 residues. The CDR3: CASSAPGGMNTEAFF. The CDR3 region has the DNA TGTGCCAGCAGTGCCCCAGGGGGCATGAACACTGAAGCTTTCTTT.

The CDR3 spells CASSQDPGGRADTQYF. The DNA for the CDR3 is TGCGCCAGCAGCCAAGATCCGGGAGGCCGCGCAGATACGCAGTATTTT. The chain joins TRBV4-1 to TRBJ2-3; 7 bases line up with TRBD2. The CDR3 is 16 residues long. The V segment lost 0 bases and the J segment 4 bases; nucleotides outside the gene matches: 7. Germline CDR1 is MGHRA and CDR2 is YSYEKL.

This clone appeared a single time. The chain employs TRBV4-3 and TRBJ2-7, with 8 bases aligning to TRBD1. The V gene's germline CDR1 is LGHNA and CDR2 YSLEER. V trimming: 4 bases; J trimming: 12 bases; junction bases outside the gene matches: 14. The CDR3 consists of 14 residues. The CDR3 sequence: CASSRQADRVSLYF. The CDR3 nucleotides read TGCGCCAGCAGCCGACAAGCGGACAGGGTTTCGCTGTACTTC.

This rearrangement joins TRBV5-4 to TRBJ2-7, with D possibly called TRBD1 or TRBD2 (5 bases each). The CDR3 sequence is 15 residues long. V lost 0 bases, J lost 2 bases, and 12 bases lay in between. From germline, CDR1 is SGHNT and CDR2 YYREEE (reference sequence). The CDR3 DNA follows: TGTGCCAGCAGCTTGGCCCGGGACCCTCCCTACGAGCAGTACTTC. It codes for CASSLARDPPYEQYF.

The chain couples TRBV28 to TRBJ2-7, with 9 positions matching TRBD1. Per germline, CDR1 MDHEN and CDR2 SYDVKM. V shed 5 bases, J shed 4 bases, and the junction held 6 bases outside the gene matches. There are 14 residues in the CDR3. The CDR3 DNA is TGTGCCAGCAGTCCGGACAGGGGCGGATACGAGCAGTACTTC. Residues: CASSPDRGGYEQYF.

The chain employs TRBV19 and TRBJ1-1; D gene ambiguous. Trimming stripped 5 bases from V and 0 bases from J, with 13 bases between. This CDR3 has 15 residues. CDR1 LNHDA and CDR2 SQIVND come from the germline V gene (reference sequence). CDR3 sequence reads: CASSLRRSMNTEAFF. The CDR3 nucleotides read TGTGCCAGTAGTTTACGCCGGTCCATGAACACTGAAGCTTTCTTT.

The J gene is TRBJ1-5, the V gene TRBV6-1; no reliable D call. The CDR3 is 11 residues long. The germline V and J ends were trimmed by 3 bases and 9 bases, with 6 bases remaining between them. Germline V CDR1 and CDR2: MNHNS, SASEGT. The CDR3 is CASSEVGPQHF. As DNA, the CDR3 is TGTGCCAGCAGTGAGGTGGGGCCCCAGCATTTT.

The chain employs TRBV28 and TRBJ1-5; D is uncertain. In germline, CDR1 is MDHEN, CDR2 SYDVKM. V dropped 5 bases and J dropped 6 bases, with 14 bases sitting between them. This CDR3 comprises 14 residues. Here the CDR3 DNA reads TGTGCCAGCAGTATAGGTTGGAGTAGTCAGCCCCAGCATTTT. Amino acids: CASSIGWSSQPQHF.

The chain employs TRBV7-2 and TRBJ2-7; 10 nucleotides align to TRBD2. The CDR3 is made up of 14 amino acids. The germline V gene encodes CDR1 SGHTA and CDR2 FQGNSA. V lost 3 bases, J lost 4 bases, and 3 bases stayed unmatched. The DNA for the CDR3 is TGTGCCAGCAGCTTGTCTAGCGGGAGTTACGAGCAGTACTTC. It yields the protein CASSLSSGSYEQYF.